There are many counts of the clone carrying this T cell receptor (beta chain). Antigen unknown. The data derive from a study of blood T cells in healthy people across ages. Study outcomes and limitations: Among T cells, TCR beta diversity per million cells dropped roughly linearly as age rose.

The use of a sample-barcoded 5' primer and a J-beta primer mix characterized a second PCR of roughly 6 to 11 cycles. One entry per CDR3 protein results from TCRdb running MiXCR on the 5' RACE reads. The data hold approximately 810,000 distinct CDR3 sequences, with about 30% observed a single time. Healthy Russian Caucasian donors spanned ages about 6 to 100 years. Germline V gives CDR1 LGHDT, CDR2 YNNKEL (reference sequence). The CDR3 is 12 amino acids. Trimming left V 5 bases short and J 6 bases short, with 9 bases between. The sample consisted of blood. The chain couples TRBV3-1 to TRBJ2-3; D uncertain. The origin of this receptor is a woman aged 80 or over in good health. The DNA of the CDR3 is TGTGCCAGCAGCAGTATCTCCGATACGCAGTATTTT. Its translation: CASSSISDTQYF.